Included here is one TCR beta chain sequence, with context. Its antigen remains unidentified. One end of the junction fails to match germline, which may point to a read error. This specimen belongs to a study of shared clonotypes between healthy human individuals. General study points: Non-shared clonotypes were found to have lower generation probabilities than the clonotypes that were shared by all four of the sorted-subset donors. Rarefaction curves obtained for sorted subsets showed sequencing incomplete despite large depth.

The CDR3 totals 10 residues. CDR1 is SQVTM and CDR2 is ANQGSEA in the germline V gene. Sequenced by immunoSEQ multiplex PCR; TCRdb stores in-frame clones only, minus some. The table includes a few million clones, approximately 95% detected once. The TCR was taken from a man aged 18 to 29 in good health. Some clones in this sample may be carry-over from other donors' samples. Sequenced input: naive CD4+ T cells from PBMCs. Subset: CD45RA+ positively selected. The chain combines TRBV29-1 with TRBJ2-1; D is unclear. CDR3 in amino acids: CSVDGPPPIF. As DNA, the CDR3 is TGCAGCGTCGACGGACCACCTCCTATCTTC.